The present entry profiles one T cell receptor beta chain with its context. Its antigen is currently unknown. One end of the junction does not line up with germline, which may come from a read error. The data were obtained in a study of OX40 agonist ivuxolimab in advanced cancers. Study-wide findings and caveats: By week 6 at 0.1 to 3.0 mg/kg, blood CD4+ and CD8+ T cells had expanded clonally. Partly responding patients at 0.1-3.0 mg/kg showed some of the smallest clonal expansion. Compared with CD4+, CD8+ T cells on average had more expanded clones.

Blood was sampled at baseline, cycle 4 day 1, and cycle 7 day 1. Germline V lookup: CDR1 WSHSY, CDR2 SAAADI. This CDR3 has 14 residues. Libraries were prepared by immunoSEQ multiplex PCR; TCRdb keeps only in-frame clonotypes and omits some of them. The profile shows roughly 56,000 clones, roughly nine tenths of them singletons. The sample in question was CD4+ or CD8+ T cells sorted from blood, obtained in a trial of the OX40 agonist ivuxolimab. The genes are TRBV10-2 and TRBJ2-1, with D unclear. This receptor was taken from an adult with an advanced solid tumor such as melanoma, head and neck, liver or kidney cancer. CDR3 loop: CASSAVGTRHEQFF. DNA for the CDR3: TGCGCCAGTAGTGCGGTGGGAACGAGGCATGAGCAGTTCTTC.